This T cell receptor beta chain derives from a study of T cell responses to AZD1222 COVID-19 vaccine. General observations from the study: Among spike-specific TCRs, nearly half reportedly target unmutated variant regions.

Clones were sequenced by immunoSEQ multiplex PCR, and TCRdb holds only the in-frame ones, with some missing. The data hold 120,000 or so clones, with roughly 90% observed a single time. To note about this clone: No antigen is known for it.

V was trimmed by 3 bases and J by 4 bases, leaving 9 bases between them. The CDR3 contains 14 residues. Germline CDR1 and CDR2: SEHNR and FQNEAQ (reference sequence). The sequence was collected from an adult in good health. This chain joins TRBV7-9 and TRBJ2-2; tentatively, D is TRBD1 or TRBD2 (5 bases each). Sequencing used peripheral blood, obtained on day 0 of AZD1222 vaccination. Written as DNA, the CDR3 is TGTGCCAGCAGCTTGGGGACCACCACCGGGGAGCTGTTTTTT. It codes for CASSLGTTTGELFF.